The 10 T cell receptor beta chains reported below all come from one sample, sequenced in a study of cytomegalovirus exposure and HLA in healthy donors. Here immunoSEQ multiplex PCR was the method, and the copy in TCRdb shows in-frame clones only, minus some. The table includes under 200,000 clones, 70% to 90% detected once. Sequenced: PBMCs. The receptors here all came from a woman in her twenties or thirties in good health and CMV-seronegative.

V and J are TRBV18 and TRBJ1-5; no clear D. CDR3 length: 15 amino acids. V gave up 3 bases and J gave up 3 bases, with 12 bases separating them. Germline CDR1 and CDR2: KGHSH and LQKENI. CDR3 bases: TGTGCCAGCTCACCCCGGCGGGCTAACAATCAGCCCCAGCATTTT. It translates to CASSPRRANNQPQHF.

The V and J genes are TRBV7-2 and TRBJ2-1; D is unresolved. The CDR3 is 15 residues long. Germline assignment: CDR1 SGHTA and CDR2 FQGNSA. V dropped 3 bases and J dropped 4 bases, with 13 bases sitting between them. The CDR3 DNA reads TGTGCCAGCAGCTTTGGGTTGGCGGAATACAATGAGCAGTTCTTC. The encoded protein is CASSFGLAEYNEQFF.

The CDR3 loop reads CASSPRTSGLSYEQYF. Written as DNA, the CDR3 is TGCGCCAGCAGCCCACGGACTAGCGGGCTTTCCTACGAGCAGTACTTC. The chain couples TRBV5-1 to TRBJ2-7; 11 positions match TRBD2. This CDR3 contains 16 residues. Trimming cost V 4 bases and J 1 base; bases outside gene matches: 7. Looked up from germline, CDR1 is SGHRS and CDR2 is YFSETQ.

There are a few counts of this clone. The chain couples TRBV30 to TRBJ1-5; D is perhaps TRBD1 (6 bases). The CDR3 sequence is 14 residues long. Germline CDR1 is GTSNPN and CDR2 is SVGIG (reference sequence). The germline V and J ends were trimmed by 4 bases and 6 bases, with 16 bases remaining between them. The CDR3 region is CAWTLSGEGQPQHF. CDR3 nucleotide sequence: TGTGCCTGGACCTTATCAGGGGAGGGTCAGCCCCAGCATTTT.

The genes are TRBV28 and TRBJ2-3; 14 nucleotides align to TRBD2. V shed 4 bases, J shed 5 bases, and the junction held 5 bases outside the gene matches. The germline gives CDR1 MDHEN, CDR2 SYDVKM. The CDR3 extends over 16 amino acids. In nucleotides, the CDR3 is TGTGCCAGCAGTTATGGGACTAGCGGGAGTGGAGATACGCAGTATTTT. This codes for CASSYGTSGSGDTQYF.

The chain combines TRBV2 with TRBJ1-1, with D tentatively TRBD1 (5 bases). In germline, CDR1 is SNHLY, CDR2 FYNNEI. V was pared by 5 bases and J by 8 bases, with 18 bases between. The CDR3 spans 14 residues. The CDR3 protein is CASSPPRDGEEAFF. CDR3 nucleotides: TGTGCCAGCAGTCCACCCCGGGACGGGGAAGAAGCTTTCTTT.

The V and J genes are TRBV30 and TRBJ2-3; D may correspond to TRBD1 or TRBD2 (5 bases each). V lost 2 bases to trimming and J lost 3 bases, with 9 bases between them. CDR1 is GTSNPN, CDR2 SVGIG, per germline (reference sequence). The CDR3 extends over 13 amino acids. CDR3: CAWSRDGTDTQYF. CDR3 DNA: TGTGCCTGGAGTCGGGACGGGACAGATACGCAGTATTTT.

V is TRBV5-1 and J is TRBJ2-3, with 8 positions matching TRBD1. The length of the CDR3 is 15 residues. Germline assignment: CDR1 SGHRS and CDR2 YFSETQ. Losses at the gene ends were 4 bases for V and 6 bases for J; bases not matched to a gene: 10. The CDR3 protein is CASSMRQGASDTQYF. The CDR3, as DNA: TGCGCCAGCAGCATGAGGCAGGGGGCGTCGGATACGCAGTATTTT.

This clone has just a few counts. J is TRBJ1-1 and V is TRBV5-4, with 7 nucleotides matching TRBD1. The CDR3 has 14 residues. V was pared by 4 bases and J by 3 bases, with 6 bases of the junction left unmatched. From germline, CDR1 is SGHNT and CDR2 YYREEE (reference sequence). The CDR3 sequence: CASSRNRGDTEAFF. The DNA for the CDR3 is TGTGCCAGCAGCCGTAACAGGGGTGACACTGAAGCTTTCTTT.

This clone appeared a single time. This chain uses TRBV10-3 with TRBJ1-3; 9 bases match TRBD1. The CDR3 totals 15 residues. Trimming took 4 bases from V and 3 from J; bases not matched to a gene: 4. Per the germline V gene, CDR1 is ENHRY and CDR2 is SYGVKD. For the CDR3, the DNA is TGTGCCATCAGTGTGGGACAGGGATATGGAAACACCATATATTTT. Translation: CAISVGQGYGNTIYF.